The rows below give T cell receptor beta chains drawn from one sample of a study of regulatory T cells in long-lasting Graves disease. TCRdb fed the multiplex PCR reads into MiXCR, producing one record per CDR3 protein. The sample contains 350,000 to 400,000 distinct CDR3 sequences, around 15% of which appear only once. This material consisted of peripheral blood mononuclear cells (PBMCs), taken at new diagnosis, from a patient treated with antithyroid drugs. The receptors were gathered from a female donor with Graves disease. Each CDR3 is given with its conserved first and last residue. Fields, in order: V gene, J gene, D gene, CDR3 protein. A D gene is named only where the DNA matches it firmly.

TRBV11-2,TRBJ1-3,.,CASSLGRRGSGNTIYF
TRBV15,TRBJ1-1,.,CATSGRGTEAFF
TRBV28,TRBJ2-1,TRBD1,CASSQTGGYNEQFF
TRBV7-2,TRBJ2-7,.,CASSRAYEQYF
TRBV4-1,TRBJ2-1,TRBD1,CASSQGQGNYNEQFF
TRBV20-1,TRBJ2-7,TRBD1,CSARDPGTGLSYEQYF
TRBV2,TRBJ1-5,.,CASSPEHGHGNQPQHF
TRBV7-9,TRBJ2-1,TRBD1,CASSLPPPDRELYNEQFF
TRBV20-1,TRBJ2-5,.,CSAHPGTVEAQYF
TRBV20-1,TRBJ1-3,.,CSARRGPGNTIYF
TRBV5-1,TRBJ1-5,.,CASSLDPNQPQHF
TRBV3-1,TRBJ1-5,.,CASSQDPGVSNQPQHF
TRBV24-1,TRBJ2-1,.,CATSAGDMVGNEQFF
TRBV20-1,TRBJ2-7,.,CSARDGHNEQYF
TRBV7-2,TRBJ2-3,.,CASTPIQTANTDTQYF
TRBV11-2,TRBJ2-3,TRBD2,CASDLGGTSGFSDTQYF
TRBV2,TRBJ1-5,.,CASSETGGGFSNQPQHF
TRBV3-1,TRBJ2-3,.,CASSLGAPSTDTQYF